This TCR beta chain originates from a study of identical twins. In every case, the donor was a healthy Caucasian. Each CDR3 protein gets one entry after TCRdb re-called the 5' RACE reads with MiXCR. This table has approximately 700,000 distinct CDR3 sequences, around a sixth appearing once. The germline V gene has CDR1 ENHRY and CDR2 SYGVKD. Germline trimming cut 4 bases from V and 5 bases from J; bases unmatched to any gene: 4. The CDR3 totals 13 residues. Worth noting for this clonotype: The antigen is not known.

General study points: In beta out-of-frame sequences, the excess sharing between twins was weaker.

These same data were also listed under a study on T cells expressing NK-cell markers. In that study: It was sorted CD3+CD56-NKG2C+, CD3+CD56+NKG2C- and CD3+CD56+NKG2C+ T cells that provided the TCR beta repertoires. In a few donors, dominant clonotypes made up roughly 25-60.1% of CD3+CD56-NKG2C+ cells.

This receptor was obtained from a woman in her late teens or twenties in good health. The chain couples TRBV10-3 to TRBJ2-5, with 7 bases matching TRBD2. The material sequenced was PBMCs. The CDR3 DNA reads as TGTGCCATCAGTGCCGGGACTAAGGAGACCCAGTACTTC. Protein product: CAISAGTKETQYF.